This T cell receptor beta chain was captured in a study of shared clonotypes between healthy human individuals. General observations from the study: Across several donors, naive CD4 shared around 5%, naive CD8 around 3.8%, memory CD4 approximately 2.5%, memory CD8 0.4%. Non-shared clonotypes showed lower generation probabilities than clonotypes common to all four donors. The researchers took only blood, and tissue repertoires probably look different.

Terminally differentiated effector memory CD45RA+ cells were left out of the naive CD8 fraction, which was CD45RO-negative and positively selected for CCR7. The donors, all of them Caucasian adults, lived in Nashville, Tennessee. The germline V gene encodes CDR1 SGHVS and CDR2 FNYEAQ. There are 15 residues in the CDR3. The V gene lost 5 bases and the J gene lost 8 bases, with 19 bases spanning the gap. Details on this clone: Its antigen is currently unknown.

Sequencing was performed with immunoSEQ multiplex PCR; in TCRdb, only in-frame clones are kept and a portion is missing. There are just over 2,000,000 clones in the sample; about 95% occur only once, and about 1.1% lies in the top ten. V usage is TRBV7-6 and J usage is TRBJ2-1; D might be TRBD2 (6 bases). The sequence was obtained from a man between 18 and 29 years old in good health. Sequenced: naive CD8+ T cells sorted from blood. The CDR3 DNA reads as TGTGCCAGCAGCCCCCTACTAGCAGGTAGCCATGAGCAGTTCTTC. Protein product: CASSPLLAGSHEQFF.